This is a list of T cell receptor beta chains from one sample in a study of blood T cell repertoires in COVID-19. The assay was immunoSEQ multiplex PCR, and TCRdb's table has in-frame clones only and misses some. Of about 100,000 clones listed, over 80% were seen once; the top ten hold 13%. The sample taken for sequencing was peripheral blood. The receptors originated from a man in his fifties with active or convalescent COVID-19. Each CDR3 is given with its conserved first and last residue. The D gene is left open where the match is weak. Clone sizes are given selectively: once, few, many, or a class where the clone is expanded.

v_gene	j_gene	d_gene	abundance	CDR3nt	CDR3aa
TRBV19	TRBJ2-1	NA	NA	TGTGCCAGTAGTATAGACCGAAGGGGCTCCTACAATGAGCAGTTCTTC	CASSIDRRGSYNEQFF
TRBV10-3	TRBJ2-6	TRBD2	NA	TGTGCCATCAGTGAGTCGCGCGGGGGTAAAGCCAACGTCCTGACTTTC	CAISESRGGKANVLTF
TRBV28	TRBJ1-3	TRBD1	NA	TGTGCCAGCAGTACCAAAAGGGGGCGCTTCGGAAACACCATATATTTT	CASSTKRGRFGNTIYF
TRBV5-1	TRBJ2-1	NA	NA	TGCGCCAGCAGCTTGGACAGGGTTTACAATGAGCAGTTCTTC	CASSLDRVYNEQFF
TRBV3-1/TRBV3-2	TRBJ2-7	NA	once	TGTGCCAGCAGCCCTAGAGGAGACTACGAGCAGTACTTC	CASSPRGDYEQYF
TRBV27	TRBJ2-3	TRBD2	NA	TGTGCCAGCAGTGCCCCCTTGGGACTAGCAGGCACAGATACGCAGTATTTT	CASSAPLGLAGTDTQYF
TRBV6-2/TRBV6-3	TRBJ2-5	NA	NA	TGTGCCAGCAGTCACACGGGGGAAAGGTCCCAGTACTTC	CASSHTGERSQYF
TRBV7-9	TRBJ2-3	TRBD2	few	TGTGCCAGCAGCTCGACTAGCGGGAGGGCCACAGATACGCAGTATTTT	CASSSTSGRATDTQYF
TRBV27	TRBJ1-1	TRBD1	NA	TGTGCCAGCAGTCACTGGGACAGGGACACTGAAGCTTTCTTT	CASSHWDRDTEAFF
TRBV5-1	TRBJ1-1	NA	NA	TGCGCCAGCAGCATTCAGGGATTAGGCACTGAAGCTTTCTTT	CASSIQGLGTEAFF
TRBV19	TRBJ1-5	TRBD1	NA	TGTGCCAGTAGTATGACAGGGAGAGATCAGCCCCAGCATTTT	CASSMTGRDQPQHF
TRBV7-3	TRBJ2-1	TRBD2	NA	TGTGCCACCAGTGCTAACGTAGCGGGATCCTACAATGAGCAGTTCTTC	CATSANVAGSYNEQFF
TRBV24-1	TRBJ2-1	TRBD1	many	TGTGCCACCCAGGACAGGGCCAATGATTACAATGAGCAGTTCTTC	CATQDRANDYNEQFF
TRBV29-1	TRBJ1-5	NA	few	TGCAGCGTTTTAGATAGCAATCAGCCCCAGCATTTT	CSVLDSNQPQHF
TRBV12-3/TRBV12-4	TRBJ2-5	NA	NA	TGTGCCAGCAGGGATACCGACAGGGAGACCCAGTACTTC	CASRDTDRETQYF
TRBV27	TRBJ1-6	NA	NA	TGTGCCAGCAGTTTATTTTTGGACCGACAGCATAATTCACCCCTCCACTTT	CASSLFLDRQHNSPLHF
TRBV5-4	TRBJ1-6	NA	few	TGTGCCAGCAGCTCAGAAAGGAGCTCCTATAATTCACCCCTCCACTTT	CASSSERSSYNSPLHF
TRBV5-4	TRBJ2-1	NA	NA	TGTGCCAGCACCGAGACTACGGCGGATGAGCAGTTCTTC	CASTETTADEQFF
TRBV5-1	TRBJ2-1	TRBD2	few	TGCGCCAGCAGCCCGGGACTAGCGGGAGCCAAAATCTCCTACAATGAGCAGTTCTTC	CASSPGLAGAKISYNEQFF
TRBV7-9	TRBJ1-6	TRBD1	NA	TGTGCCAGCAGCCTAGACAGGGGGCTTTCACCCCTCCACTTT	CASSLDRGLSPLHF
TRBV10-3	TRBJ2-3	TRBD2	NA	TGTGCCATCAGTGAGGGGTCAACTAGCGCCGGCGGGGCCGATACGCAGTATTTT	CAISEGSTSAGGADTQYF
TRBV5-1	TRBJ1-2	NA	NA	TGCGCCAGCAGCTTTAGCATGTCAAATGATGGCTACACCTTC	CASSFSMSNDGYTF
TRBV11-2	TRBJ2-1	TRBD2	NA	TGTGCCAGCTCCTCGGGAAGCGGGAGGGCTCGAAATGAGCAGTTCTTC	CASSSGSGRARNEQFF
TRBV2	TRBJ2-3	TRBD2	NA	TGTGCCAGCAGGGACGGGGGGACAGATACGCAGTATTTT	CASRDGGTDTQYF
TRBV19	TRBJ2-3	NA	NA	TGTGCCAGTAGTATACTCCCAGCGGAAAGCACAGATACGCAGTATTTT	CASSILPAESTDTQYF
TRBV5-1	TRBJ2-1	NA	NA	TGCGCCAGCAGCTTGTTGGGGCAGGGTGAGCAGTTCTTC	CASSLLGQGEQFF
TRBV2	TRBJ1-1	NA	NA	TGTGCCAGCAGTGGGCGTGGAGAGTGGTCTGAAGCTTTCTTT	CASSGRGEWSEAFF
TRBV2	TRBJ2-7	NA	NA	TGTGCCAGCAGGGAGAGCTACGAGCAGTACTTC	CASRESYEQYF
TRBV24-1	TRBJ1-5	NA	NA	TGTGCCACCAGTGTACGGAGCGGTCAGCCCCAGCATTTT	CATSVRSGQPQHF
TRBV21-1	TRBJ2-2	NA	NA	TGTGCCAGCAGTCGGGACAGGGCGGGCACCGGGGAGCTGTTTTTT	CASSRDRAGTGELFF
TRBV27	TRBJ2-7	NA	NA	TGTGCCAGCAGTTTAGAGCGTGGGTCCTACGAGCAGTACTTC	CASSLERGSYEQYF
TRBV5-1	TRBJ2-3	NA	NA	TGCGCCAGCAGCCCGGGACTGGCCACAGATACGCAGTATTTT	CASSPGLATDTQYF
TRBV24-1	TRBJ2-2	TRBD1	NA	TGTGCCACCAGTGACACGACAGGGTACGCCGGGGAGCTGTTTTTT	CATSDTTGYAGELFF
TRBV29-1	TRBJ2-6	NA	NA	TGCAGCGTTGAGCACAGGGATTCTGGGGCCAACGTCCTGACTTTC	CSVEHRDSGANVLTF
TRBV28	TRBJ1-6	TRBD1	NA	TGTGCCAGCAGACAGGGGAGGAATTCACCCCTCCACTTT	CASRQGRNSPLHF
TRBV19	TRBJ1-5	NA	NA	TGTGCCAGTAGGCAGAGCAATCAGCCCCAGCATTTT	CASRQSNQPQHF
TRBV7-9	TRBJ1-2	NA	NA	TGTGCCAGCAGCTTACTATCTCTCAGGGCTGGCTACACCTTC	CASSLLSLRAGYTF
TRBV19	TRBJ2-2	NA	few	TGTGCCAGTAGTATAGATCTGACAGCCGGTAGGCTGTTTTTT	CASSIDLTAGRLFF
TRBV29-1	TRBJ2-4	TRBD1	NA	TGCAGCGTTGTACAGGGGACAAACATTCAGTACTTC	CSVVQGTNIQYF
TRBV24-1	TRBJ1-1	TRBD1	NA	TGTGCCACCAGTGATTACAGGGGGCTGGCTTTCTTT	CATSDYRGLAFF
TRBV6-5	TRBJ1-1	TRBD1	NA	TGTGCCAGCAGTATCCGGACAGGGAGGGGGACTGAAGCTTTCTTT	CASSIRTGRGTEAFF
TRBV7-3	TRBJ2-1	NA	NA	TGTGCCAGCAGCGAGGGGGGAGGGACACCGTACAATGAGCAGTTCTTC	CASSEGGGTPYNEQFF
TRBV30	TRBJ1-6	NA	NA	TGTGCCTGGCAGGAAGGGAGGGGGTCGCCCCTCCACTTT	CAWQEGRGSPLHF
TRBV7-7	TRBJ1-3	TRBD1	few	TGTGCTAGCAGCCCTGGACAGGGGGCTGGAAACACCATATATTTT	CASSPGQGAGNTIYF
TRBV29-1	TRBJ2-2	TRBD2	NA	TGCAGCGTTGTTTTCCCTAGCGGGAGATCGGGCACCGGGGAGCTGTTTTTT	CSVVFPSGRSGTGELFF
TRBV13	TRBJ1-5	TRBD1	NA	TGTGCCAGCAGCTTAGGCGGGACAGGATATCAGCCCCAGCATTTT	CASSLGGTGYQPQHF
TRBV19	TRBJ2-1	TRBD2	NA	TGTGCCAGTAGGGATGGACTAGCGGGAGAAGTGTCCTACAATGAGCAGTTCTTC	CASRDGLAGEVSYNEQFF
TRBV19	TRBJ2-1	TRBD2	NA	TGTGCCAGTAGTACCGGGACTAGCGGGAGGATCTACAATGAGCAGTTCTTC	CASSTGTSGRIYNEQFF
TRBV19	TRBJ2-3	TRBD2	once	TGTGCCAGTAGCGTAGCGGGAGTTACAGATACGCAGTATTTT	CASSVAGVTDTQYF
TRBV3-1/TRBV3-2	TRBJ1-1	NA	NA	TGTGCCAGCGGAGCGATGAACACTGAAGCTTTCTTT	CASGAMNTEAFF
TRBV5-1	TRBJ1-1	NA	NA	TGCGCCAGCAGCTCGGGGACATTGAACACTGAAGCTTTCTTT	CASSSGTLNTEAFF
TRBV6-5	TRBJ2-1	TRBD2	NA	TGTGCCAGCAGTTACAGCGGGATATCCTACAATGAGCAGTTCTTC	CASSYSGISYNEQFF